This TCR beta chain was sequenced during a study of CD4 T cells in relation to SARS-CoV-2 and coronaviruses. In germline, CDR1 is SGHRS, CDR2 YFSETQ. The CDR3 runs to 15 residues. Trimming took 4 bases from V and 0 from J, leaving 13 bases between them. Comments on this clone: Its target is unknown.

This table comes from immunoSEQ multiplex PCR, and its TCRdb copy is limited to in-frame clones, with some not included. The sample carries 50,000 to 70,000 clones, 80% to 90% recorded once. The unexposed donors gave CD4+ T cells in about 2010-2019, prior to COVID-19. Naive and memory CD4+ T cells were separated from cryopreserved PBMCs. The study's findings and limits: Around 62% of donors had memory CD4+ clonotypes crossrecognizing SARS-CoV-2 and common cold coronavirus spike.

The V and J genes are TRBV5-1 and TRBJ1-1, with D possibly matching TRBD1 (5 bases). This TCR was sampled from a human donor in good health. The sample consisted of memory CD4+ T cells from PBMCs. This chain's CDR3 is CASSLLTDMNTEAFF. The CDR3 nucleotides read TGCGCCAGCAGCCTACTGACAGACATGAACACTGAAGCTTTCTTT.